Presented here are 21 T cell receptor beta chains from one specimen sequenced in a study of T cell changes during pregnancy in multiple sclerosis. Sequencing used immunoSEQ multiplex PCR; TCRdb keeps in-frame clones, though not all of them. This repertoire shows more than 70,000 clones, 85% to 95% found once; its top ten account for about 2.2%. The sample was peripheral blood, taken before pregnancy. These TCRs come from a female donor with multiple sclerosis, enrolled in a pregnancy study.

The chain links TRBV28 to TRBJ2-5; 7 nucleotides match TRBD2. The CDR3 consists of 14 residues. V lost 7 bases and J lost 3; bases outside the gene matches: 8. Germline CDR1 MDHEN, CDR2 SYDVKM. CDR3 loop: CASTAGEVKETQYF. CDR3 nucleotides: TGTGCCAGCACCGCGGGGGAAGTTAAAGAGACCCAGTACTTC.

The CDR3 is CASSSYAGTGTNTEAFF. The CDR3, as DNA: TGCGCCAGCAGCTCATATGCCGGGACAGGGACGAACACTGAAGCTTTCTTT. V and J are TRBV5-1 and TRBJ1-1; 9 bases are shared with TRBD1. After removal of 3 bases from V and 1 base from J, the junction contained 10 bases not matched to a gene. Germline V lookup: CDR1 SGHRS, CDR2 YFSETQ. The CDR3 runs to 17 residues.

The chain links TRBV29-1 to TRBJ2-1; a possible D gene is TRBD2 (5 bases). CDR3 length: 16 residues. Trimming stripped 8 bases from V and 3 bases from J, with 23 bases between. Germline V CDR1 and CDR2: SQVTM, ANQGSEA. CDR3 in DNA: TGCAGCTCCATCCCGGAAGTTAGCGAGATCTACAATGAGCAGTTCTTC. Its protein is CSSIPEVSEIYNEQFF.

The DNA for the CDR3 is TGTGCCAGCAGTGAAGCCTTGACTAGCGCAGATACGCAGTATTTT. Residues: CASSEALTSADTQYF. The V call is TRBV6-1, the J call TRBJ2-3, with 8 bases lining up with TRBD2. From germline, CDR1 is MNHNS and CDR2 SASEGT. J was trimmed by 4 bases and V by 0 bases; bases with no gene match: 3. The CDR3 covers 15 residues.

This chain connects TRBV6-5 to TRBJ2-7; TRBD1 agrees at 8 bases. Germline V gene lookup returns CDR1 MNHEY and CDR2 SVGAGI. CDR3 length: 15 amino acids. The trim removed 11 bases at V and 1 base at J, leaving 13 bases unmatched. The CDR3, as DNA: TGTGCCGTCTCCCTGGGGGGACAGGAATCCTACGAGCAGTACTTC. Translation gives CAVSLGGQESYEQYF.

The V and J genes are TRBV11-2 and TRBJ2-7, with TRBD1 matching over 11 bases. This CDR3 spans 16 amino acids. Germline CDR1 reads SGHAT; CDR2 reads FQNNGV. J gave up 3 bases and V 3 bases, and 7 bases lay outside the gene matches. Here the CDR3 reads CASSLNRGQGVYEQYF. In nucleotides, the CDR3 is TGTGCCAGCAGCTTGAATAGGGGACAGGGGGTCTACGAGCAGTACTTC. Based on the CDR3 plus reference TRBV11-2 and TRBJ2-7, the full variable domain is EAGVAQSPRYKIIEKRQSVAFWCNPISGHATLYWYQQILGQGPKLLIQFQNNGVVDDSQLPKDRFSAERLKGVDSTLKIQPAKLEDSAVYLCASSLNRGQGVYEQYFGPGTRLTVT.

V gene TRBV4-3 combines with J gene TRBJ2-2, with D possibly TRBD1 on 6 matching bases. The CDR3 length is 17 residues. V lost 0 bases and J lost 0, with 11 bases in between. Per germline, CDR1 LGHNA and CDR2 YSLEER. DNA for the CDR3: TGCGCCAGCAGCCAAGATGTAGGGACAACGAACACCGGGGAGCTGTTTTTT. Translated, it gives CASSQDVGTTNTGELFF.

V and J are TRBV4-1 and TRBJ2-7; 11 bases align to TRBD2. Per germline, CDR1 MGHRA and CDR2 YSYEKL. The CDR3 is 17 amino acids. V lost 4 bases and J lost 0; bases outside the gene matches: 8. The CDR3 coding sequence is TGCGCCAGCAGCCCTCATAAACTAGCGGGAGACTCCTACGAGCAGTACTTC. Its protein is CASSPHKLAGDSYEQYF.

The J gene is TRBJ1-3, the V gene TRBV4-3, with 7 bases aligning to TRBD1. The CDR3 has 16 residues. CDR1 and CDR2 (germline): LGHNA, YSLEER. Germline trimming cut 0 bases from V and 4 bases from J; bases unmatched to any gene: 6. CDR3 loop: CASSQDSTGSGNTIYF. The CDR3 nucleotides are TGCGCCAGCAGCCAAGATTCGACAGGGTCGGGAAACACCATATATTTT.

This chain joins TRBV5-5 and TRBJ2-7, with 7 bases that match TRBD1. The CDR3 extends over 16 amino acids. V lost 0 bases and J lost 0; bases outside the gene matches: 6. The germline V gene has CDR1 SGHKS and CDR2 YYEKEE (reference sequence). The CDR3 DNA sequence: TGTGCCAGCAGCTTGGAGGGGGCAGATCCCTCCTACGAGCAGTACTTC. Its protein product is CASSLEGADPSYEQYF.

CDR3 protein: CASSSSFREQYF. The CDR3 DNA reads TGTGCCAGCAGTTCGAGTTTTCGTGAGCAGTACTTC. The chain recombines TRBV6-6 with TRBJ2-7; D not resolved. V was clipped by 4 bases and J by 7 bases, with 11 bases between them. The CDR3 extends over 12 amino acids. Germline CDR1 and CDR2: MNHNY and SVGAGI (reference sequence).

The chain uses TRBV27 and TRBJ2-7, with a tentative D call TRBD1 (6 bases). This CDR3 spans 14 amino acids. In germline, CDR1 is MNHEY, CDR2 SMNVEV (reference sequence). Trimming pared 4 bases from V and 3 bases from J, leaving 13 bases between. The CDR3 DNA reads TGTGCCAGCAGTTACTCCACGGACAGCTACGAGCAGTACTTC. Protein: CASSYSTDSYEQYF.

This chain links TRBV6-5 with TRBJ1-2, with D unresolved. The CDR3 loop spans 13 amino acids. Germline V gives CDR1 MNHEY, CDR2 SVGAGI. The ends were cut back, 2 bases at V and 13 bases at J, with 17 bases in the middle. CDR3 DNA sequence: TGTGCCAGCAGTTACGGTCAGTCCAGTTTATGCACCTTC. Translating it yields CASSYGQSSLCTF.

The chain carries TRBV27 and TRBJ2-2; maybe TRBD2 (5 bases). The germline V gene encodes CDR1 MNHEY and CDR2 SMNVEV (reference sequence). Trimming cost V 5 bases and J 3 bases, with 10 bases left between them. This CDR3 has 14 residues. CDR3 coding DNA: TGTGCCAGCAGTCCCCGGACTTACACCGGGGAGCTGTTTTTT. Translating gives CASSPRTYTGELFF.

This chain connects TRBV6-6 to TRBJ2-2; a possible D gene is TRBD1 (6 bases). The germline CDR1 and CDR2 sequences are MNHNY and SVGAGI (reference sequence). The CDR3 has 10 amino acids. V lost 8 bases and J lost 16, with 14 bases in between. CDR3 protein: CASGPGQRFF. Here the CDR3 DNA reads TGTGCCAGCGGTCCAGGACAGAGGTTTTTT.

This clone was counted once. The chain is built from TRBV19 and TRBJ2-3, with D tentatively TRBD2 (5 bases). V was clipped by 1 base and J by 6 bases, with 14 bases between them. CDR1 and CDR2 from the germline V gene are LNHDA and SQIVND (reference sequence). CDR3 size: 15 residues. CDR3 residues: CASSIGAVNSDTQYF. The CDR3 bases are TGTGCCAGTAGTATAGGAGCGGTTAACTCCGATACGCAGTATTTT.

The chain uses TRBV6-6 and TRBJ2-3, with 13 positions matching TRBD2. CDR1 and CDR2 from the germline V gene are MNHNY and SVGAGI (reference sequence). The CDR3 is 15 amino acids. V lost 6 bases and J lost 7; bases outside the gene matches: 7. The CDR3 nucleotides read TGTGCCAGCAGGGAGCGGACTAGCGGGAGAAATACGCAGTATTTT. Translation: CASRERTSGRNTQYF.

The chain has TRBV7-9 and TRBJ2-7; D may be TRBD2 (6 bases). This CDR3 contains 15 residues. Germline values: CDR1 SEHNR, CDR2 FQNEAQ (reference sequence). Between the trimmed V and J ends, which lost 4 bases and 1 base, there was a span of 14 bases. The CDR3 DNA reads as TGTGCCAGCAGCTCGCTCCGGGACTTATCCTACGAGCAGTACTTC. Residues: CASSSLRDLSYEQYF. Full variable domain (missing parts from reference TRBV7-9 and TRBJ2-7): DTGVSQNPRHKITKRGQNVTFRCDPISEHNRLYWYRQTLGQGPEFLTYFQNEAQLEKSRLLSDRFSAERPKGSFSTLEIQRTEQGDSAMYLCASSSLRDLSYEQYFGPGTRLTVT.

This sequence joins TRBV4-1 and TRBJ1-2; D may be TRBD1 (6 bases). The length of the CDR3 is 12 residues. Trimming shortened V by 8 bases and J by 5 bases, and 12 bases separated the two germline ends. Looked up from germline, CDR1 is MGHRA and CDR2 is YSYEKL. CDR3 DNA sequence: TGCGCCAGCTACAGGGTGGGGTATGGCTACACCTTC. Encoded protein: CASYRVGYGYTF.

This clone was seen a handful of times. The chain links TRBV9 to TRBJ1-1, with D hard to call. V shed 1 base and J shed 1 base, with 5 bases lying between them. Germline V gene data show CDR1 as SGDLS and CDR2 as YYNGEE. This CDR3 spans 13 amino acids. In nucleotides, the CDR3 is TGTGCCAGCAGCGTAACACCGAACACTGAAGCTTTCTTT. It specifies CASSVTPNTEAFF.

The chain recombines TRBV21-1 with TRBJ1-2; the table names TRBD1, a call not compared with the DNA. TRBV21-1 is shown as a pseudogene. The CDR3 is 14 amino acids. The CDR3 DNA sequence: TGTGCCAGCAGCAATCGGACAGCCATGTATGGCTACACCTTC. Translated, it gives CASSNRTAMYGYTF.